Listed below are T cell receptor beta chains from one sample, sequenced in a study of blood T cell repertoires in COVID-19. The data were produced by immunoSEQ multiplex PCR, yet TCRdb's version contains in-frame clones alone and is incomplete. The sample yields hundreds of thousands of clones, around 86% seen once. Material for sequencing was peripheral blood. The receptors come from a human donor in a cohort sampled during active COVID-19. The CDR3 runs from the conserved cysteine through the conserved F or W. A D gene is named only where the DNA matches it firmly. Size tells how often a clone was seen (once, few, many) or the class of an expanded clone, and some rows leave it out.

J gene | clone size | D gene | V gene | CDR3 protein | CDR3 DNA
TRBJ2-5 | - | TRBD2 | TRBV18 | CASSPSSSGRFTQYF | TGTGCCAGCTCACCATCCAGTAGCGGGAGGTTTACCCAGTACTTC
TRBJ2-3 | - | - | TRBV4-1 | CASSRWGSTGSTDTQYF | TGCGCCAGCAGCCGGTGGGGTAGCACAGGGAGCACAGATACGCAGTATTTT
TRBJ1-2 | - | - | TRBV3-1/TRBV3-2 | CASSQDPDGYTF | TGTGCCAGCAGCCAAGACCCAGATGGCTACACCTTC
TRBJ2-5 | - | - | TRBV7-2 | CASSVQAGETQYF | TGTGCCAGCAGCGTACAAGCAGGAGAGACCCAGTACTTC
TRBJ2-5 | - | - | TRBV5-1 | CASSLGATQETQYF | TGCGCCAGCAGCTTGGGGGCCACCCAAGAGACCCAGTACTTC
TRBJ2-5 | - | - | TRBV11-2 | CASSFRETQYF | TGTGCCAGCAGCTTTCGAGAGACCCAGTACTTC
TRBJ2-7 | - | - | TRBV7-9 | CASGPSYEQYF | TGTGCCAGCGGCCCCTCCTACGAGCAGTACTTC
TRBJ2-3 | few | TRBD2 | TRBV6-6 | CASRKLAGVQDTQYF | TGTGCCAGCAGGAAACTAGCGGGAGTCCAAGATACGCAGTATTTT
TRBJ2-3 | - | TRBD2 | TRBV18 | CASSPPASGRPDTQYF | TGTGCCAGCTCACCACCCGCAAGCGGGAGACCAGATACGCAGTATTTT
TRBJ2-2 | - | TRBD1 | TRBV7-9 | CASSLGVQGAWTGELFF | TGTGCCAGCAGCTTAGGAGTCCAGGGGGCTTGGACCGGGGAGCTGTTTTTT
TRBJ1-1 | - | - | TRBV21-1 | CASSKGVPGSPSHSTEAFF | TGTGCCAGCAGCAAAGGAGTTCCAGGGTCCCCGTCCCACTCCACTGAAGCTTTCTTT
TRBJ2-3 | few | - | TRBV6-4 | CASSGTSEDTQYF | TGTGCCAGTTCCGGGACAAGTGAGGATACGCAGTATTTT
TRBJ1-2 | once | TRBD1 | TRBV5-1 | CASSLTGGASYGYTF | TGCGCCAGCAGCTTAACAGGGGGCGCGAGCTATGGCTACACCTTC
TRBJ1-5 | few | - | TRBV5-5 | CASSLRIMSNQPQHF | TGTGCCAGCAGCTTGCGTATAATGAGCAATCAGCCCCAGCATTTT
TRBJ1-5 | - | TRBD1 | TRBV4-1 | CASSQDPGQGGNQPQHF | TGCGCCAGCAGCCAGGACCCGGGACAGGGGGGGAATCAGCCCCAGCATTTT
TRBJ1-2 | - | TRBD1 | TRBV30 | CAWSVPTTGDLYGYTF | TGTGCCTGGAGTGTACCGACAACAGGGGACCTCTATGGCTACACCTTC
TRBJ1-6 | - | - | TRBV7-2 | CASSLASRANGLHF | TGTGCCAGCAGCTTAGCGTCCAGGGCCAACGGCCTCCACTTT
TRBJ2-1 | - | TRBD2 | TRBV3-1/TRBV3-2 | CASSHRAGGPNNEQFF | TGTGCCAGCAGCCATAGAGCGGGAGGGCCGAATAATGAGCAGTTCTTC
TRBJ1-1 | - | TRBD1 | TRBV5-1 | CASSSPGGSTEAFF | TGCGCCAGCAGCTCCCCAGGGGGTAGCACTGAAGCTTTCTTT
TRBJ2-7 | - | - | TRBV5-6 | CASSPQVSSYEQYF | TGTGCCAGCAGCCCCCAGGTTAGCTCCTACGAGCAGTACTTC
TRBJ2-2 | - | - | TRBV2 | CASSRGGVVAGELFF | TGTGCCAGCAGTCGTGGCGGGGTAGTAGCCGGGGAGCTGTTTTTT
TRBJ1-1 | - | - | TRBV14 | CASSQEGAGVNTEAFF | TGTGCCAGCAGCCAAGAGGGGGCAGGGGTGAACACTGAAGCTTTCTTT
TRBJ2-2 | - | - | TRBV11-2 | CASSLGVESTGELFF | TGTGCCAGCAGCTTAGGTGTAGAAAGCACCGGGGAGCTGTTTTTT
TRBJ2-7 | - | - | TRBV7-6 | CASSLGGMYEQYF | TGTGCCAGCAGCTTAGGAGGAATGTACGAGCAGTACTTC
TRBJ1-2 | - | - | TRBV6-5 | CASSYSPPGPNYGYTF | TGTGCCAGCAGTTACTCCCCGCCAGGGCCAAACTATGGCTACACCTTC
TRBJ2-3 | few | TRBD2 | TRBV5-1 | CASSPWRLASTDTQYF | TGCGCCAGCAGCCCCTGGAGACTAGCTAGCACAGATACGCAGTATTTT
TRBJ2-2 | - | TRBD1 | TRBV6-4 | CASSGGTGNTGELFF | TGTGCCAGCAGTGGCGGGACAGGGAACACCGGGGAGCTGTTTTTT
TRBJ1-2 | - | - | TRBV24-1 | CATMGPREGRGGYTF | TGTGCCACCATGGGACCCAGGGAGGGGCGTGGAGGCTACACCTTC
TRBJ2-5 | - | - | TRBV27 | CASSNSRETQYF | TGTGCCAGCTCTAATTCTAGAGAGACCCAGTACTTC
TRBJ2-1 | - | - | TRBV12-2 | CASRLAKASGREDEQFF | TGTGCAAGTCGCTTAGCGAAGGCTAGCGGGAGGGAGGATGAGCAGTTCTTC
TRBJ2-2 | - | TRBD2 | TRBV19 | CASSRTSGSNTGELFF | TGTGCCAGTAGTCGGACTAGCGGGTCGAACACCGGGGAGCTGTTTTTT
TRBJ1-5 | - | TRBD1 | TRBV28 | CASSSNRGQDQPQHF | TGTGCCAGCAGTTCCAACAGGGGACAGGATCAGCCCCAGCATTTT
TRBJ2-7 | once | - | TRBV7-9 | CASSFVSSYEQYF | TGTGCCAGCAGCTTTGTCTCCTCCTACGAGCAGTACTTC
TRBJ2-5 | - | - | TRBV11-1 | CASSQDLANQETQYF | TGTGCCAGCAGCCAGGATCTAGCGAACCAAGAGACCCAGTACTTC
TRBJ2-1 | - | - | TRBV24-1 | CATSDAPGVDEQFF | TGTGCCACCAGTGATGCCCCAGGCGTGGATGAGCAGTTCTTC
TRBJ2-2 | few | - | TRBV2 | CASRRAGSNTGELFF | TGTGCCAGCAGAAGGGCGGGTTCTAACACCGGGGAGCTGTTTTTT
TRBJ2-2 | - | - | TRBV12-3/TRBV12-4 | CASIRGDTGELFF | TGTGCCAGCATCCGGGGAGACACCGGGGAGCTGTTTTTT
TRBJ2-2 | once | - | TRBV11-2 | CASSSRQITGELFF | TGTGCCAGCAGCTCTAGACAGATCACCGGGGAGCTGTTTTTT
TRBJ1-2 | many | TRBD1 | TRBV19 | CASSSLGQGSGYTF | TGTGCCAGTAGTTCGCTGGGACAGGGGAGCGGCTACACCTTC
TRBJ2-7 | once | TRBD1 | TRBV5-1 | CASSFHGTGSDEQYF | TGCGCCAGCAGCTTTCACGGGACAGGGTCCGACGAGCAGTACTTC
TRBJ2-1 | - | TRBD2 | TRBV5-1 | CASSSQRDDEQFF | TGCGCCAGCAGCTCACAGCGGGATGATGAGCAGTTCTTC
TRBJ2-1 | - | TRBD2 | TRBV6-5 | CASSPPASGGNEQFF | TGTGCCAGCAGCCCCCCCGCTAGCGGGGGAAATGAGCAGTTCTTC